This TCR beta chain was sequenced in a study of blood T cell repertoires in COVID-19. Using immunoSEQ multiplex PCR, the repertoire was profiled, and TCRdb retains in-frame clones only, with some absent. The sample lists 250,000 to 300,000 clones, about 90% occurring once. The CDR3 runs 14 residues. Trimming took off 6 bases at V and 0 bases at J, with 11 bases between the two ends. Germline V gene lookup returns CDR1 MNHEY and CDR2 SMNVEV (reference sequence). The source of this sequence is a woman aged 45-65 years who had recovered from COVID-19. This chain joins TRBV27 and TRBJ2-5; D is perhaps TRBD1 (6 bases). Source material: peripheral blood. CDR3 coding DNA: TGTGCCAGCAGCCTGGACAGCTACCAAGAGACCCAGTACTTC. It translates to CASSLDSYQETQYF.